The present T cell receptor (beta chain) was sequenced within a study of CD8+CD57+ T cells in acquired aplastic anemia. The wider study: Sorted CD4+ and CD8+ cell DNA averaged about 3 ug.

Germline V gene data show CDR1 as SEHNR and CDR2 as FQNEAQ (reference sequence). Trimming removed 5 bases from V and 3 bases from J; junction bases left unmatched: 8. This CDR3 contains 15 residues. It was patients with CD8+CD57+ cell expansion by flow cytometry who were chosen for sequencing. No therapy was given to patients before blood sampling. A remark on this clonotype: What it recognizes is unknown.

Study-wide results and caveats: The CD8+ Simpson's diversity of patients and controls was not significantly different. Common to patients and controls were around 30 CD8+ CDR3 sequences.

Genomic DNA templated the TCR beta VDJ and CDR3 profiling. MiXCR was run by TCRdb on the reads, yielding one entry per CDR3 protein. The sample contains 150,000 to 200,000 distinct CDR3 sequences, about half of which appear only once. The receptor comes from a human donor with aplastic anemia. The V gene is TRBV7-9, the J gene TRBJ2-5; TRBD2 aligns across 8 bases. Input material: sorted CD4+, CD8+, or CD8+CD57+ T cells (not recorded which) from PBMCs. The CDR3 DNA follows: TGTGCCAGCAGCATTACTAGCGGCTTTGAAGAGACCCAGTACTTC. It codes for CASSITSGFEETQYF.